This T cell receptor beta chain appears in the sequencing data of a study of T-cell reconstitution after alpha-beta-depleted transplantation in children. Notes on this clonotype: Antigen unknown.

Overall study results and limits: Roughly two months post-transplant, alpha-beta T cells reportedly originated from several hundred graft clones that had expanded. T-cell numbers and diversity, one year after transplant, stemmed largely from T cells that were newly produced.

CDR3 length: 15 amino acids. Germline V gene sequence: CDR1 MDHEN, CDR2 SYDVKM. V dropped 4 bases and J dropped 2 bases, with 15 bases sitting between them. The TCRbeta library incorporated unique molecular identifiers. TCRdb re-analysed the PCR reads in MiXCR, keeping a single row per CDR3 protein. The sample includes some 300,000 distinct CDR3 sequences, about 9.4% of them seen just once. This rearrangement joins TRBV28 to TRBJ2-7; TRBD2 is a possible D gene (5 bases). The sample consisted of PBMCs, taken before TCRalphabeta/CD19-depleted stem cell transplant. This receptor was identified in a boy younger than two with acute myeloid leukemia, due to receive a stem cell transplant. The chain's CDR3 is CASSSSRTQTYEQYF. The CDR3 region has the DNA TGTGCCAGCAGTTCCTCCCGGACTCAGACCTACGAGCAGTACTTC.